One and the same sample provided the 6 T cell receptor beta chains below, sequenced in a study of blood T cell repertoires in COVID-19. TCRdb's table, derived via immunoSEQ multiplex PCR, lists solely in-frame clones and lacks some. This table has approximately 82,000 clones, around four fifths appearing once. Sequencing used peripheral blood. These receptors were taken from an older woman with acute or convalescent COVID-19.

In this sample, this clone turned up a few times. This chain connects TRBV5-1 to TRBJ2-1; 8 nucleotides line up with TRBD2. Per germline, CDR1 SGHRS and CDR2 YFSETQ. J gave up 14 bases and V 4 bases, and 8 bases lay outside the gene matches. CDR3 length: 12 amino acids. The DNA of the CDR3 is TGCGCCAGCAGCCCCTCCGGGCGGGGGGAGTTCTTC. Residues: CASSPSGRGEFF.

By share of the sample, this clone is medium-sized. The rearrangement links TRBV12-5 to TRBJ2-5; 8 nucleotides agree with TRBD1. Germline V gene lookup returns CDR1 LGHNT and CDR2 FRNRAP. Trimming cost V 4 bases and J 4 bases; bases outside gene matches: 5. CDR3 length equals 14 residues. The CDR3 DNA reads as TGTGCTAGTGGTTACGACAGGGGAGGAGAGACCCAGTACTTC. Protein product: CASGYDRGGETQYF.

The CDR3 nucleotides read TGCGCCAGCAGCCTAGACAGTTTGAGGAACAATGAGCAGTTCTTC. Translation gives CASSLDSLRNNEQFF. The chain joins TRBV5-1 to TRBJ2-1, with D tentatively TRBD1 (5 bases). V lost 4 bases to trimming and J lost 5 bases, with 16 bases between them. This CDR3 has 15 residues. CDR1 and CDR2 (germline): SGHRS, YFSETQ. Full variable domain (remainder filled in from reference TRBV5-1 and TRBJ2-1): KAGVTQTPRYLIKTRGQQVTLSCSPISGHRSVSWYQQTPGQGLQFLFEYFSETQRNKGNFPGRFSGRQFSNSRSEMNVSTLELGDSALYLCASSLDSLRNNEQFFGPGTRLTVL.

The chain recombines TRBV2 with TRBJ2-7; possible D gene TRBD2, 5 bases. The CDR3 contains 15 residues. CDR1 is SNHLY and CDR2 is FYNNEI in the germline V gene. Deletions cut 6 bases from V and 2 bases from J, with 17 bases between. This CDR3 reads CASRDDPGSTYEQYF. In DNA form, the CDR3 reads TGTGCCAGCAGAGATGATCCGGGATCCACCTACGAGCAGTACTTC. Supplemented by reference TRBV2 and TRBJ2-7, the full variable domain reads EPEVTQTPSHQVTQMGQEVILRCVPISNHLYFYWYRQILGQKVEFLVSFYNNEISEKSEIFDDQFSVERPDGSNFTLKIRSTKLEDSAMYFCASRDDPGSTYEQYFGPGTRLTVT.

The rearrangement joins TRBV3-1 (or the pseudogene TRBV3-2) to TRBJ1-1; tentatively, D is TRBD1 (5 bases). V was clipped by 3 bases and J by 11 bases, with 13 bases between them. The CDR3 sequence is 12 residues long. Per the germline V gene, CDR1 is LGHDT and CDR2 is YNNKEL (reference sequence). The CDR3 is CASSHFGGDAFF. Here the CDR3 DNA reads TGTGCCAGCAGCCATTTTGGGGGGGACGCTTTCTTT.

The gene calls are TRBV2 and TRBJ1-5; D possibly corresponds to TRBD1 (5 bases). Germline CDR1 reads SNHLY; CDR2 reads FYNNEI. V lost 3 bases and J 0 bases, leaving 9 bases between the germline ends. The CDR3 loop spans 15 amino acids. The chain's CDR3 is CASSEQTVSNQPQHF. The CDR3 coding sequence is TGTGCCAGCAGTGAGCAGACAGTTAGCAATCAGCCCCAGCATTTT.